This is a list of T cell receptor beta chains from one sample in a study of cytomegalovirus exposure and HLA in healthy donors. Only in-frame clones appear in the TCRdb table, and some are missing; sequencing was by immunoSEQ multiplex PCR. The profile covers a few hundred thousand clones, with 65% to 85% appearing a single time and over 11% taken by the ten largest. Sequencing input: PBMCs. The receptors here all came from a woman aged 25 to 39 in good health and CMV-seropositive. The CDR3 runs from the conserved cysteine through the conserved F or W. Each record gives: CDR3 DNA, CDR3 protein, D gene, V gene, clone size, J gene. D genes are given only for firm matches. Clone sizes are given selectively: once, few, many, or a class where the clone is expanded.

TGTGCCTGGAGTCCCCCTTTGGTAGCGAGCTCCTACGAGCAGTACTTC | CAWSPPLVASSYEQYF | . | TRBV30 | . | TRBJ2-7
TGTGCCAGCAGTTTAACAGGCTATGGATATAGCAATCAGCCCCAGCATTTT | CASSLTGYGYSNQPQHF | . | TRBV28 | . | TRBJ1-5
TGTGCCAGCAGTTACTCGAGGGGGGGCTCGGGCTACACCTTC | CASSYSRGGSGYTF | . | TRBV6-5 | . | TRBJ1-2
TGTGCCAGCAGTGGGGCCGGGACAGTTGACCACAATGAGCAGTTCTTC | CASSGAGTVDHNEQFF | TRBD1 | TRBV25-1 | . | TRBJ2-1
TGTGCCATCAGTGAGTCGACATCGAACACTGAAGCTTTCTTT | CAISESTSNTEAFF | . | TRBV10-3 | . | TRBJ1-1
TGTGCCATCCTAGGGGGGGGAAATTATGGCTACACCTTC | CAILGGGNYGYTF | . | TRBV6-5 | . | TRBJ1-2
TGTGCCAGCAGTGAAGAGGGCGCAACTAATGAAAAACTGTTTTTT | CASSEEGATNEKLFF | . | TRBV2 | . | TRBJ1-4
TGTGCCAGCAGCTTGGTTACGGGCATGGGCTACACCTTC | CASSLVTGMGYTF | . | TRBV5-4 | . | TRBJ1-2
TGTGCCAGCAGTTTATCTAAGCTTGGTCCTAACTATGGCTACACCTTC | CASSLSKLGPNYGYTF | . | TRBV27 | . | TRBJ1-2
TGCAGCGTCCAGGGTCGGACTGAAGCTTTCTTT | CSVQGRTEAFF | . | TRBV29-1 | . | TRBJ1-1
TGTGCCAGCAGCCCGGCTCCGGGAGGCTATGGCTACACCTTC | CASSPAPGGYGYTF | . | TRBV5-4 | . | TRBJ1-2
TGTGCCAGCAGCTTCTCCGGAGCTTACGAGCAGTACTTC | CASSFSGAYEQYF | . | TRBV7-9 | . | TRBJ2-7
TGTGCCAGCAGTGACCGGGCGGGAGGTGGCACAGATACGCAGTATTTT | CASSDRAGGGTDTQYF | TRBD2 | TRBV6-4 | . | TRBJ2-3
TGCGCCAGCAGCTTGGTGGGGAAGCAGTACTTC | CASSLVGKQYF | . | TRBV5-1 | . | TRBJ2-7
TGTGCCAGCAGTTTCACAGGTCAGCGACAGCCCCAGCATTTT | CASSFTGQRQPQHF | . | TRBV27 | . | TRBJ1-5
TGCGCCAGCAGCTTCAAAACAGATACGCAGTATTTT | CASSFKTDTQYF | . | TRBV5-1 | . | TRBJ2-3
TGTGCCAGCAGCGTATCTGGGGCGGCCGGGGAGCTGTTTTTT | CASSVSGAAGELFF | . | TRBV9 | . | TRBJ2-2
TGTGCCAGCAGCAGGGGCCAAGAGACCCAGTACTTC | CASSRGQETQYF | . | TRBV11-3 | . | TRBJ2-5
TGTGCCTGGAGTGTTCCAGGGGGAGTCCATCAGCCCCAGCATTTT | CAWSVPGGVHQPQHF | TRBD1 | TRBV30 | . | TRBJ1-5
TGTGCCTGGCTTATCAGGGGGATTCAATTTGGGTATGGCTACACCTTC | CAWLIRGIQFGYGYTF | TRBD1 | TRBV30 | . | TRBJ1-2
TGTGCCAGCAGCCTCGGGACAGCCTCCACTGAAGCTTTCTTT | CASSLGTASTEAFF | TRBD1 | TRBV11-3 | . | TRBJ1-1
TGTGCCAGCTCACCCCAAGGGAACACCGGGGAGCTGTTTTTT | CASSPQGNTGELFF | . | TRBV18 | . | TRBJ2-2
TGTGCCAGTAGCAGACAGGGGCTAAACTATGGCTACACCTTC | CASSRQGLNYGYTF | TRBD1 | TRBV19 | . | TRBJ1-2
TGTGCCAGCAGCTCTTATGAGGGGGACGAGCAGTACTTC | CASSSYEGDEQYF | . | TRBV5-4 | . | TRBJ2-7
TGTGCCAGCAGCGGGAGCGCGCCAAGCTCTGGAAACACCATATATTTT | CASSGSAPSSGNTIYF | . | TRBV9 | . | TRBJ1-3
TGTGCCTGGAGTGTTGCCCACAATCAGCCCCAGCATTTT | CAWSVAHNQPQHF | . | TRBV30 | . | TRBJ1-5
TGTGCTAGCAGCCCACTGACAGGGAGGAATGAAAAACTGTTTTTT | CASSPLTGRNEKLFF | TRBD1 | TRBV7-7 | once | TRBJ1-4